The clone carrying this TCR beta chain was observed once. How the authors handled the data: The assay estimated nucleated cells by amplifying reference gene primers. The data were produced by immunoSEQ multiplex PCR, yet TCRdb's version contains in-frame clones alone and is incomplete. That table furnishes V, J and clone size, whereas the DNA furnished D and trimming. There are 300,000 or so clones in the sample; 65% to 90% occur only once, and 4% to 5.5% lies in the top ten. These data originate in a study of blood T cell repertoires in COVID-19. Participants' own reports of clinical history determined their cohort assignment. The sequenced sample was PBMCs or T cells enriched from blood (not recorded which). This receptor was taken from a woman aged 40 to 50 with acute COVID-19.

The CDR3: CASSLMRTDPSANYGYTF. The CDR3 DNA follows: TGTGCCAGCTCACTGATGAGGACAGACCCGTCAGCTAACTATGGCTACACCTTC. The V call is TRBV18, the J call TRBJ1-2, with D possibly TRBD1 on 6 matching bases. Trimming shortened V by 4 bases and J by 0 bases, and 21 bases separated the two germline ends. CDR3 length: 18 amino acids. CDR1 and CDR2 (germline): KGHSH, LQKENI.